This TCR beta chain emerged from a study of human T cells and chemical hapten exposure. Background on the study: Once 0.01% DPC had been applied to the upper back by patch test, readings were taken at 6 days.

Overall study results and limits: Patch test score rose with PT1 expanded TCRs, significant at 8, 16, 32, not 4. Controls formed significantly fewer large CDR3 similarity clusters than expanded TCRs did.

As for this clonotype: Its antigen remains unidentified.

Time point here: patch test 1, 2 weeks after DPC sensitization. Treatment noted: therapeutic diphenylcyclopropenone sensitization with weekly scalp DPC. TCRdb reprocessed the RACE reads with MiXCR, giving one entry per CDR3 protein. Altogether under 130,000 distinct CDR3 sequences are present, more than 9.5% being singletons, with the ten largest covering under 4.5%. The germline V and J ends were trimmed by 1 base and 2 bases, with 16 bases remaining between them. The germline V gene has CDR1 SGHKS and CDR2 YYEKEE (reference sequence). This CDR3 spans 16 amino acids. Sequencing was performed on whole blood, taken in connection with sensitization to the hapten diphenylcyclopropenone (DPC). The rearrangement links TRBV5-5 to TRBJ2-7; possibly TRBD1 for D (5 bases). This TCR was recovered from a woman aged 40 to 50 with alopecia areata. Some clones in this sample may be carry-over from other donors' samples. CDR3 residues: CASSLIPGQGAYEQYF. In DNA form, the CDR3 reads TGTGCCAGCAGCTTGATCCCCGGGCAGGGTGCCTACGAGCAGTACTTC.